This T cell receptor beta chain was captured in a study of beta chain features in type 1 diabetes. The overall study: Cells sorted and examined across all samples totaled 90 million to 120 million. Study conclusions and caveats: Among all four CD4+ subsets, Type 1 diabetes patients had TCRB CDR3s that were moderately but significantly shorter. A PCR bias possibly favoring shorter templates would apply equally to patients and controls. Cells expressing TCR highly could be over-represented by cDNA sequencing.

Expressed TCRB transcripts were sequenced after all isolated RNA was converted to cDNA. Generated by immunoSEQ multiplex PCR, the TCRdb table keeps only in-frame clones and is missing some. The table has roughly 140,000 clones, 10% seen once; the top ten hold under 0.55%. Sorting that relied on CD45RO/CCR7/CD25/CD127/CD95/CD27 yielded CD4+ naive, central memory, regulatory and stem cell-like memory cells. As for this clone: The antigen is unknown.

CDR1 SGDLS and CDR2 YYNGEE come from the germline V gene. V dropped 4 bases and J dropped 6 bases, with 19 bases sitting between them. CDR3 size: 16 residues. This receptor was identified in a man aged 25-40 years with type 1 diabetes. The J gene is TRBJ2-2, the V gene TRBV9; weak D call: TRBD1 (5 bases). The sample consisted of central memory CD4+ T cells from blood. The CDR3 loop reads CASSSETGRQSGELFF. The CDR3 bases are TGTGCCAGCAGCTCGGAAACCGGACGACAGTCCGGGGAGCTGTTTTTT. The variable domain in full, with the rest retrieved from reference TRBV9 and TRBJ2-2, is DSGVTQTPKHLITATGQRVTLRCSPRSGDLSVYWYQQSLDQGLQFLIQYYNGEERAKGNILERFSAQQFPDLHSELNLSSLELGDSALYFCASSSETGRQSGELFFGEGSRLTVL.